This TCR beta chain emerged from a study of T cells in narcolepsy. The CDR3 runs to 16 residues. With V trimmed by 5 bases and J by 6 bases, 12 bases remained unmatched. CDR1 is SEHNR, CDR2 FQNEAQ, per germline (reference sequence). Some clones are missing from TCRdb's copy, which holds only in-frame ones; the method was immunoSEQ multiplex PCR. The table has tens of thousands of clones, roughly four fifths seen once. Of note for this clone: The antigen remains undetermined.

General study findings and limits: Same-patient CSF and blood CD4+ T cell clonotypes included HCRT-specific and TRIB2-specific autoreactive ones.

The receptor was isolated from a human donor with narcolepsy. The V gene is TRBV7-9, the J gene TRBJ1-1, with TRBD1 matching 10 bases. The sequencing sample was made of CD45RA- memory CD4+ T cells from PBMCs. CDR3 loop: CASSQPTGGGSAEAFF. The DNA of the CDR3 is TGTGCCAGCAGCCAACCGACAGGGGGCGGGAGCGCTGAAGCTTTCTTT. Using reference TRBV7-9 and TRBJ1-1 for the parts outside the CDR3, the full variable domain is DTGVSQNPRHKITKRGQNVTFRCDPISEHNRLYWYRQTLGQGPEFLTYFQNEAQLEKSRLLSDRFSAERPKGSFSTLEIQRTEQGDSAMYLCASSQPTGGGSAEAFFGQGTRLTVV.